This TCR beta chain was documented in a study of blood T cell repertoires in COVID-19. About the study: Both acute and convalescent COVID-19 samples were obtained from the United States, Italy and Spain. In each case, the material was cDNA or gDNA derived from T cells, B-cell-depleted T cells, or PBMCs.

V trimming: 5 bases; J trimming: 3 bases; junction bases outside the gene matches: 8. The CDR3 consists of 15 residues. Germline V CDR1 and CDR2: GTSNPN, SVGIG (reference sequence). Clinical history as reported by participants underpinned cohort assignment. Under the authors' procedure: Reference gene primer amplification yielded estimated nucleated cell counts. Assay: immunoSEQ multiplex PCR; the TCRdb copy retains only in-frame clones and omits some. The V and J calls and clone size are taken from that table; D and trimming were inferred from the DNA. The sample lists about 240,000 clones, about 86% seen once, with roughly 3.5% in the top ten.

The sequenced material came from PBMCs or T cells enriched from blood (not recorded which). The rearrangement links TRBV30 to TRBJ2-3; 10 bases fit TRBD1. The TCR comes from a woman aged 40 to 50 with acute COVID-19. This CDR3 is CAWLKTGGRTDTQYF. In DNA form, the CDR3 reads TGTGCCTGGCTCAAGACAGGGGGCCGGACAGATACGCAGTATTTT.